This T cell receptor beta chain originates from a study of OX40 agonist ivuxolimab in advanced cancers. The overall study: Ivuxolimab was administered intravenously to patients at 0.01 to 10 mg/kg every 2 weeks. Patients treated during dose escalation were battling hepatocellular carcinoma, melanoma, renal cell or head and neck cancer. The mean age was approximately 60 years, ranging from about 20 to 79, with 65% to 85% of participants male.

Germline V lookup: CDR1 SGHNT, CDR2 YENEEA. Deletions cut 5 bases from V and 3 bases from J, with 12 bases between. This CDR3 contains 14 residues. The assay was immunoSEQ multiplex PCR, and TCRdb's table has in-frame clones only and misses some. The sample contains approximately 17,000 clones, approximately 82% of which appear only once. The TCR comes from an adult with an advanced solid tumor such as melanoma, head and neck, liver or kidney cancer. The sequencing here drew on CD4+ or CD8+ T cells sorted from blood, taken in a trial of the OX40 agonist ivuxolimab. The chain couples TRBV11-3 to TRBJ2-3; D could derive from TRBD1 or TRBD2 (5 bases each). CDR3 loop: CASSRARGTDTQYF. As DNA, the CDR3 is TGTGCCAGCAGCCGTGCGAGGGGAACAGATACGCAGTATTTT.